Each of the 21 T cell receptor beta chains below was sequenced from the same sample in a study of T cells in Graves' hyperthyroidism and ophthalmopathy. There were TCR beta CDR3 regions amplified from RNA transcripts. The TCR CDR3 was amplified in a first-round RT-PCR using the HTBI primer set. TCRdb redid the calling of the multiplex PCR reads with MiXCR, one entry per CDR3 protein. In the table there are some 560,000 distinct CDR3 sequences, 14% of which are singletons. The sample consisted of blood. The receptors shown here come from a woman aged 35 to 49 with Graves' hyperthyroidism.

This chain connects TRBV6-2 or TRBV6-3 to TRBJ2-7, with 9 bases identical to TRBD2. After removal of 6 bases from V and 4 bases from J, the junction contained 10 bases not matched to a gene. The germline V gene encodes CDR1 MNHEY and CDR2 SVGEGT. The length of the CDR3 is 15 residues. The CDR3 sequence: CASRPRTSVEYEQYF. The CDR3 nucleotides read TGTGCCAGCAGGCCCCGGACTAGCGTGGAATACGAGCAGTACTTC.

Here the CDR3 DNA reads TGTGCCAGCAGATTTCAGTACTCTGGAAACACCATATATTTT. It encodes CASRFQYSGNTIYF. This rearrangement joins TRBV6-1 to TRBJ1-3; no definite D call. The CDR3 contains 14 residues. The germline CDR1 and CDR2 sequences are MNHNS and SASEGT. Trimming shortened V by 6 bases and J by 0 bases, and 9 bases separated the two germline ends.

The table lists this clonotype with many counts. The V gene is TRBV7-9, the J gene TRBJ2-2, with D perhaps TRBD2 (5 bases). Germline V gives CDR1 SEHNR, CDR2 FQNEAQ (reference sequence). The V and J ends lost 5 bases and 5 bases respectively, with 21 bases between them. CDR3 length: 17 residues. The CDR3 spells CASSTRGVAGQTGELFF. The CDR3 nucleotides read TGTGCCAGCAGCACCCGGGGTGTGGCAGGCCAGACCGGGGAGCTGTTTTTT.

This clonotype was found many times. The rearrangement uses TRBV7-8 and TRBJ2-1; D may be TRBD2 (6 bases). The CDR3 contains 19 residues. The V gene lost 5 bases and the J gene lost 4 bases, with 27 bases spanning the gap. From germline, CDR1 is SGHVS and CDR2 FQNEAQ. For the CDR3, the DNA is TGTGCCAGCAGCCCTAGGGTCTTTGGGGCGGGGAACAAATACAATGAGCAGTTCTTC. It specifies CASSPRVFGAGNKYNEQFF. Supplemented by reference TRBV7-8 and TRBJ2-1, the full variable domain reads GAGVSQSPRYKVAKRGQDVALRCDPISGHVSLFWYQQALGQGPEFLTYFQNEAQLDKSGLPSDRFFAERPEGSVSTLKIQRTQQEDSAVYLCASSPRVFGAGNKYNEQFFGPGTRLTVL.

In this sample, this clonotype turned up many times. The chain employs TRBV7-2 and TRBJ2-5; no clear D. This CDR3 has 13 amino acids. Trimming removed 4 bases at V and 5 bases at J, with 11 bases between. Looked up from germline, CDR1 is SGHTA and CDR2 is FQGNSA. DNA of the CDR3: TGTGCCAGCAGCTACAGACCCGTGGAGACCCAGTACTTC. Its translation is CASSYRPVETQYF.

In its sample, this clonotype was seen a few times. J is TRBJ1-3 and V is TRBV9, with D unclear. CDR1 is SGDLS and CDR2 is YYNGEE in the germline V gene. Trimming stripped 7 bases from V and 5 bases from J, with 10 bases between. This CDR3 spans 12 amino acids. The CDR3 loop reads CASHAGRNTIYF. In DNA form, the CDR3 reads TGTGCCAGCCACGCAGGCAGAAACACCATATATTTT.

This clonotype has ten or more counts. The chain combines TRBV24-1 with TRBJ2-3, with D unresolved. This CDR3 region has 13 residues. Germline V gene sequence: CDR1 KGHDR, CDR2 SFDVKD. The V and J ends lost 4 bases and 3 bases respectively, with 7 bases between them. The CDR3 coding sequence is TGTGCCACCAGTGAGGGCTATACAGATACGCAGTATTTT. As protein: CATSEGYTDTQYF.

The rearrangement joins TRBV6-1 to TRBJ1-2, with 9 bases identical to TRBD1. CDR3 length equals 16 residues. V dropped 4 bases and J dropped 4; count of bases not matched to a gene: 10. Germline assignment: CDR1 MNHNS and CDR2 SASEGT. The CDR3 reads CASSGTGTGRLYGYTF. The CDR3 coding sequence is TGTGCCAGCAGTGGTACCGGGACAGGGCGGCTCTATGGCTACACCTTC.

Many counts were recorded for this clonotype. The rearrangement uses TRBV28 and TRBJ1-2, with a weak D call TRBD1 (6 bases). Germline loops: CDR1 MDHEN, CDR2 SYDVKM. This CDR3 has 14 amino acids. Trimming cost V 10 bases and J 0 bases, with 15 bases left between them. CDR3 amino acids: CATPGGAPNYGYTF. The CDR3 DNA reads TGTGCCACCCCTGGGGGGGCGCCTAACTATGGCTACACCTTC.

V and J are TRBV15 and TRBJ2-7; a possible D gene is TRBD1 (6 bases). Germline V CDR1 and CDR2: LNHNV, YYDKDF (reference sequence). The ends were cut back, 2 bases at V and 0 bases at J, with 8 bases in the middle. The CDR3 covers 14 residues. CDR3 region: CATSRSDSSYEQYF. The CDR3 DNA sequence: TGTGCCACCAGCAGATCGGACAGCTCCTACGAGCAGTACTTC.

V and J are TRBV5-1 and TRBJ1-2; D is possibly TRBD1 (6 bases). CDR1 and CDR2 (germline): SGHRS, YFSETQ. This CDR3 has 14 residues. V was clipped by 2 bases and J by 3 bases, with 11 bases between them. CDR3 sequence: CASSFDGGDYGYTF. CDR3 nucleotides: TGCGCCAGCAGCTTTGACGGGGGCGACTATGGCTACACCTTC.

The table lists this clonotype with a few counts. CDR3 loop: CASSPRTVLYEQYF. In DNA form, the CDR3 reads TGTGCCAGCAGCCCCAGGACTGTTTTGTACGAGCAGTACTTC. The chain employs TRBV7-8 and TRBJ2-7, with D perhaps TRBD2 (5 bases). Trimming removed 5 bases from V and 4 bases from J, with 15 bases in between. Germline V gene lookup returns CDR1 SGHVS and CDR2 FQNEAQ. This CDR3 comprises 14 residues.

This clonotype was recorded a few times. J is TRBJ2-5 and V is TRBV13, with 10 bases matching TRBD1. The germline V gene has CDR1 PRHDT and CDR2 FYEKMQ (reference sequence). V dropped 5 bases and J dropped 5; count of bases not matched to a gene: 11. The CDR3 loop spans 16 amino acids. CDR3 in DNA: TGTGCCAGCAGCCCGGGACAGGGGCAGCCCCAGGAGACCCAGTACTTC. Its protein product is CASSPGQGQPQETQYF.

The sample holds many counts of this clonotype. This chain uses TRBV27 with TRBJ2-3; 16 bases are a match to TRBD2. Germline V gives CDR1 MNHEY, CDR2 SMNVEV (reference sequence). Trimming at V came to 5 bases and at J to 0 bases, leaving 14 bases not matched to a gene. CDR3 length equals 21 residues. CDR3 loop: CASSPRGQTGLAGGSTDTQYF. The CDR3 DNA reads as TGTGCCAGCAGTCCGCGGGGACAGACGGGACTAGCGGGAGGGAGCACAGATACGCAGTATTTT.

The table lists this clonotype with a few counts. The junction departs from germline at one end; a sequencing error may be responsible. J is TRBJ2-2 and V is TRBV7-7, with D perhaps TRBD2 (6 bases). Germline CDR1 SSHAT, CDR2 FNYEAQ (reference sequence). The CDR3 is made up of 15 amino acids. CDR3 sequence: CASSQDYLNTGELFF. As DNA, the CDR3 is TGTGCTAGCAGCCAGGACTACCTAAACACCGGGGAGCTGTTTTTT.

This clonotype was seen only a few times. The rearrangement uses TRBV5-1 and TRBJ1-5; D may be TRBD1 (6 bases). The V gene's germline CDR1 is SGHRS and CDR2 YFSETQ. The CDR3 runs 15 residues. Trimming removed 0 bases from V and 7 bases from J, with 14 bases in between. The CDR3, as DNA: TGCGCCAGCAGCTTGGCCCCAGGGCAGGGGCAGCCCCAGCATTTT. Protein product: CASSLAPGQGQPQHF.

This clonotype appeared a few times. This rearrangement joins TRBV25-1 to TRBJ1-4; the match to TRBD1 covers 7 bases. The germline V gene has CDR1 MGHDK and CDR2 SYGVNS. This CDR3 has 17 residues. Trimming at V came to 3 bases and at J to 0 bases, leaving 7 bases not matched to a gene. CDR3 region: CASSDSDRPATNEKLFF. The CDR3 bases are TGTGCCAGCAGTGATTCGGACAGGCCCGCAACTAATGAAAAACTGTTTTTT. Looking up the rest from reference TRBV25-1 and TRBJ1-4 gives the full variable domain: EADIYQTPRYLVIGTGKKITLECSQTMGHDKMYWYQQDPGMELHLIHYSYGVNSTEKGDLSSESTVSRIRTEHFPLTLESARPSHTSQYLCASSDSDRPATNEKLFFGSGTQLSVL.

This rearrangement joins TRBV6-2 or TRBV6-3 to TRBJ2-7; no clear D. Deletions cut 5 bases from V and 1 base from J, with 6 bases between. In germline, CDR1 is MNHEY, CDR2 SVGEGT. The CDR3 extends over 12 amino acids. CDR3 residues: CASSGESYEQYF. Written as DNA, the CDR3 is TGTGCCAGCAGTGGAGAGTCCTACGAGCAGTACTTC.

The chain joins TRBV2 to TRBJ1-6; 7 bases align to TRBD1. CDR1 is SNHLY, CDR2 FYNNEI, per germline. The length of the CDR3 is 14 residues. J gave up 10 bases and V 6 bases, and 9 bases lay outside the gene matches. In DNA form, the CDR3 reads TGTGCCAGCAGAAGACAGGGCCTATACTCACCCCTCCACTTT. Translating gives CASRRQGLYSPLHF.

The rearrangement joins TRBV9 to TRBJ2-2; D might be TRBD2 (6 bases). In germline, CDR1 is SGDLS, CDR2 YYNGEE. The CDR3 contains 15 residues. Trimming took off 2 bases at V and 2 bases at J, with 10 bases between the two ends. The CDR3 coding sequence is TGTGCCAGCAGCGTGGGGGGATTCAACACCGGGGAGCTGTTTTTT. It codes for CASSVGGFNTGELFF.

This clonotype was picked up a small number of times. The chain couples TRBV19 to TRBJ1-1; D gene ambiguous. Trimming pared 7 bases from V and 1 base from J, leaving 22 bases between. From germline, CDR1 is LNHDA and CDR2 SQIVND (reference sequence). The CDR3 length is 17 residues. CDR3 in amino acids: CASNAPLIYSENTEAFF. CDR3 in DNA: TGTGCCAGTAACGCTCCCCTTATTTACAGCGAGAACACTGAAGCTTTCTTT.